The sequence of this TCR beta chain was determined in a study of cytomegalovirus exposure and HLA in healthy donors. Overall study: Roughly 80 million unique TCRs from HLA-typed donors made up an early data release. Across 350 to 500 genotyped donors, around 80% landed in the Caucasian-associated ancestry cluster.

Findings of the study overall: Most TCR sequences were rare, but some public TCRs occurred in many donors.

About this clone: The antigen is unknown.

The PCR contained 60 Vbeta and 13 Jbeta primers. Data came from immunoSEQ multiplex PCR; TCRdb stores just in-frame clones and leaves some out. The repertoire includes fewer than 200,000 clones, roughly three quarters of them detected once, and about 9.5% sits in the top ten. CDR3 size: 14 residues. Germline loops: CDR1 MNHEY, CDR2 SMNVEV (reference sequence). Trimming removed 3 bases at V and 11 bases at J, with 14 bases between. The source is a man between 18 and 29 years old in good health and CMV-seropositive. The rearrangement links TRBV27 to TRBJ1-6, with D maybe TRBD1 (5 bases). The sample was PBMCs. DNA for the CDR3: TGTGCCAGCAGTTTTCACAACCCCAGGGCACCCCTCCACTTT. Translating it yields CASSFHNPRAPLHF.